This entry is about one TCR beta chain. The target antigen is unknown. The entry originates in a study of cytomegalovirus exposure and HLA in healthy donors. General study findings and limits: Most TCR sequences were rare, but some public TCRs occurred in many donors. As a later analysis showed, several of the most significant clusters appeared to be linked to common viral pathogens. The only immune exposure information that was available was CMV serostatus.

This CDR3 has 15 residues. The germline gives CDR1 SGDLS, CDR2 YYNGEE. Trimming removed 0 bases from V and 1 base from J; junction bases left unmatched: 1. PCR employed 60 Vbeta and 13 Jbeta primers. The table came from immunoSEQ multiplex PCR; TCRdb's copy has only in-frame clones and leaves some out. The specimen's table records about 59,000 clones. The receptor was isolated from a man aged 25 to 40 in good health and CMV-seropositive. The sequenced sample was PBMCs. The chain employs TRBV9 and TRBJ1-3, with 7 bases aligning to TRBD1. The DNA of the CDR3 is TGTGCCAGCAGCGTAGGCAGGGGGTCTGGAAACACCATATATTTT. It is translated as CASSVGRGSGNTIYF. Complete variable domain (other parts from reference TRBV9 and TRBJ1-3): DSGVTQTPKHLITATGQRVTLRCSPRSGDLSVYWYQQSLDQGLQFLIQYYNGEERAKGNILERFSAQQFPDLHSELNLSSLELGDSALYFCASSVGRGSGNTIYFGEGSWLTVV.